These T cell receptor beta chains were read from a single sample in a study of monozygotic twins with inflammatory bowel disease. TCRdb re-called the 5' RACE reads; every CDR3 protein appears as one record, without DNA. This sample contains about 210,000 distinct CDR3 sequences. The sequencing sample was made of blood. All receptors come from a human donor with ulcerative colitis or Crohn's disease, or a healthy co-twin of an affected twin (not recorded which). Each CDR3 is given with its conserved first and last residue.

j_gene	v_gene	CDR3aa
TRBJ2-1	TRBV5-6	CASSSTGTGGYEQFF
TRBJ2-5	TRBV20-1	CSALAVIGETQYF
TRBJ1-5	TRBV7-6	CASSLGPSNQPQHF
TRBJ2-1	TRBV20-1	CSARPERGAYNEQFF
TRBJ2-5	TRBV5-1	CASSFQDRVGDTQYF
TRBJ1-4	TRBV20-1	CSAPGTGNEKLFF
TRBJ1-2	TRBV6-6	CASSYSKGNYGYTF
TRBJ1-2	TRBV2	CASSGTGRGDGYTF
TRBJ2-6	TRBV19	CASSTPRAGANVLTF
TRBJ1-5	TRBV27	CASRPLLGGVGNQPQHF
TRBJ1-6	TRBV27	CASSPLTQGSPLHF
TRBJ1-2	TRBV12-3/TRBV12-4	CASKAGALNYGYTF
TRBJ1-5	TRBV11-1	CASSLRRNQPQHF
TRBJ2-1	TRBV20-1	CSARTPVGEQFF
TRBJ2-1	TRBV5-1	CASSPVSAGENEQFF
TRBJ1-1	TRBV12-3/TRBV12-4	CASSSTGTGYTEAFF
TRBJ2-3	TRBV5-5	CASSFGLAGGSRDTQYF
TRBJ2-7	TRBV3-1	CASTRGTPAYEQYF
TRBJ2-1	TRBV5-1	CASRLVLQGFGNEQFF
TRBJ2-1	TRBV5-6	CASSLVSSNNEQFF
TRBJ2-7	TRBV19	CASSLRETGDSSYEQYF
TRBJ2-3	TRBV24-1	CATSPRGTDTQYF
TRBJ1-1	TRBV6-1	CASPVEGNTEAFF
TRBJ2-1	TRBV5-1	CASSLSGDEQFF
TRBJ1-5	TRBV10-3	CAIGGASNQPQHF
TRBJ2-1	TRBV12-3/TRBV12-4	CASRGTIIYNEQFF
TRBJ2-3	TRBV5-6	CASSLSGDTQYF
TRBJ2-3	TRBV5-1	CASSKGQYRDTQYF
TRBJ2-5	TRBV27	CATQRQGGETQYF
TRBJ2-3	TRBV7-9	CASSSTGGRTDTQYF
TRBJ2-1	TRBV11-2	CASSLVSRFSEQFF
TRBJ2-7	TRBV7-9	CASSLRWGEQGHEQYF
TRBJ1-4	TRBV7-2	CASSSSDRVGEKLFF
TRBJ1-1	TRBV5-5	CASSETSRRRESPEAFF
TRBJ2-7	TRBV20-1	CSARTGGLSYEQYF
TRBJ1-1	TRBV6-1	CASRDPGGWKTEAFF
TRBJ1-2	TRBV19	CASSNRDTVYLGYGYTF
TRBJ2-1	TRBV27	CASSFMLGEQFF
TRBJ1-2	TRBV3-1	CASSQGDAVAANYGYTF
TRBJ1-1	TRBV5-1	CASSWASANTEAFF
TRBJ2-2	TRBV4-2	CASSQVQGQGPGELFF
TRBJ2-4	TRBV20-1	CSARGQGSQNIQYF
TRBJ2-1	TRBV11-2	CASSHPASLLGREQFF
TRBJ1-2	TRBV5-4	CASSLRGPNYGYTF